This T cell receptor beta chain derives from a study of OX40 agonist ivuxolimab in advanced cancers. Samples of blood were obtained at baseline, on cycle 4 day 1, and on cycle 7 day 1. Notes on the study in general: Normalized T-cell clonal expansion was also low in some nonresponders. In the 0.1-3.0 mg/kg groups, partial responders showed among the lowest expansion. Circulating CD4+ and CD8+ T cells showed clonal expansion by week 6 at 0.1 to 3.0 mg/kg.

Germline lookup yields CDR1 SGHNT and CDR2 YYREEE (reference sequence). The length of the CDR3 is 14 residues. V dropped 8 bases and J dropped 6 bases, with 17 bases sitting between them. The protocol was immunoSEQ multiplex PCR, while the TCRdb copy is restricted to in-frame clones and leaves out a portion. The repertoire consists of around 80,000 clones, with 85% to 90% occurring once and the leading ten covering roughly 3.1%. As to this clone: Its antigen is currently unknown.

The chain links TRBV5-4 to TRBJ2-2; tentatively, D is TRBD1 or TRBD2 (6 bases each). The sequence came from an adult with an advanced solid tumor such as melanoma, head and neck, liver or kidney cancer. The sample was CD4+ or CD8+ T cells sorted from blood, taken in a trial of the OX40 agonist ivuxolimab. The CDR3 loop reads CASRLRGVPGELFF. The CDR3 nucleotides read TGTGCCAGTAGATTAAGGGGGGTTCCCGGGGAGCTGTTTTTT.